A selection of T cell receptor beta chains follows, all from one sample in a study of cytomegalovirus exposure and HLA in healthy donors. Using immunoSEQ multiplex PCR, the repertoire was profiled, and TCRdb retains in-frame clones only, with some absent. The table has over 150,000 clones, around 79% seen once; the top ten hold about 4.5%. The sequenced sample was PBMCs. The source of these receptors is a middle-aged man in good health and CMV-seronegative. Each CDR3 is given with its conserved first and last residue. Each record gives: clone size, D gene, J gene, V gene, CDR3 protein, CDR3 DNA. The D gene is left open where the match is weak. A row's size may be missing; if present it is once, few, many or a size class.

clone size: .
D gene: .
J gene: TRBJ2-5
V gene: TRBV25-1
CDR3 protein: CASSELSGSRGQETQYF
CDR3 DNA: TGTGCCAGCAGTGAATTATCGGGATCCCGGGGCCAAGAGACCCAGTACTTC

clone size: .
D gene: TRBD1
J gene: TRBJ1-1
V gene: TRBV4-1
CDR3 protein: CASSSQGAHTEAFF
CDR3 DNA: TGCGCCAGCAGCTCTCAGGGGGCGCATACTGAAGCTTTCTTT

clone size: .
D gene: TRBD2
J gene: TRBJ2-5
V gene: TRBV13
CDR3 protein: CASSTRLAGVRETQYF
CDR3 DNA: TGTGCCAGCAGCACCAGACTAGCGGGGGTGCGAGAGACCCAGTACTTC

clone size: .
D gene: TRBD1
J gene: TRBJ1-2
V gene: TRBV2
CDR3 protein: CASRTGREDYTF
CDR3 DNA: TGTGCCAGCAGGACAGGGCGGGAGGACTACACCTTC

clone size: .
D gene: .
J gene: TRBJ2-3
V gene: TRBV19
CDR3 protein: CASSIGGTASTDTQYF
CDR3 DNA: TGTGCCAGTAGTATTGGCGGGACTGCTAGCACAGATACGCAGTATTTT

clone size: .
D gene: .
J gene: TRBJ2-3
V gene: TRBV20-1
CDR3 protein: CSARVLDTQYF
CDR3 DNA: TGCAGTGCTAGAGTCTTAGATACGCAGTATTTT

clone size: .
D gene: .
J gene: TRBJ2-1
V gene: TRBV18
CDR3 protein: CASSSTTIGALNEQFF
CDR3 DNA: TGTGCCAGCTCATCTACGACGATAGGGGCGTTGAATGAGCAGTTCTTC

clone size: .
D gene: .
J gene: TRBJ1-1
V gene: TRBV2
CDR3 protein: CASREQGERTEAFF
CDR3 DNA: TGTGCCAGCAGAGAACAGGGCGAAAGAACTGAAGCTTTCTTT

clone size: .
D gene: .
J gene: TRBJ1-2
V gene: TRBV10-2
CDR3 protein: CASSEDSYYGYTF
CDR3 DNA: TGCGCCAGCAGTGAGGACAGTTACTATGGCTACACCTTC

clone size: .
D gene: TRBD1
J gene: TRBJ1-1
V gene: TRBV7-2
CDR3 protein: CASSSGTGVNTEAFF
CDR3 DNA: TGTGCCAGCAGCTCCGGGACAGGGGTGAACACTGAAGCTTTCTTT

clone size: .
D gene: .
J gene: TRBJ1-1
V gene: TRBV21-1
CDR3 protein: CASSKVKQGERTEAFF
CDR3 DNA: TGTGCCAGCAGCAAAGTAAAGCAGGGGGAGAGAACTGAAGCTTTCTTT

clone size: .
D gene: TRBD1
J gene: TRBJ2-1
V gene: TRBV9
CDR3 protein: CASGADPGQGVNEQFF
CDR3 DNA: TGTGCCAGCGGAGCTGACCCGGGACAGGGAGTTAATGAGCAGTTCTTC

clone size: .
D gene: .
J gene: TRBJ1-2
V gene: TRBV19
CDR3 protein: CASSLRTGGYTF
CDR3 DNA: TGTGCCAGTAGTCTCCGGACGGGGGGCTACACCTTC

clone size: .
D gene: TRBD2
J gene: TRBJ2-5
V gene: TRBV2
CDR3 protein: CASSGVAGEKETQYF
CDR3 DNA: TGTGCCAGCAGTGGGGTAGCGGGGGAGAAAGAGACCCAGTACTTC

clone size: .
D gene: .
J gene: TRBJ1-5
V gene: TRBV4-3
CDR3 protein: CASSQDLGAGNQPQHF
CDR3 DNA: TGCGCCAGCAGCCAAGATTTGGGGGCCGGGAATCAGCCCCAGCATTTT

clone size: .
D gene: TRBD1
J gene: TRBJ2-7
V gene: TRBV27
CDR3 protein: CASTFNIKTGGEQYF
CDR3 DNA: TGTGCCAGCACCTTCAACATCAAAACAGGGGGCGAGCAGTACTTC

clone size: .
D gene: .
J gene: TRBJ1-4
V gene: TRBV6-6
CDR3 protein: CASSYPGGGSEKLFF
CDR3 DNA: TGTGCCAGCAGTTACCCGGGGGGAGGGAGTGAAAAACTGTTTTTT

clone size: .
D gene: .
J gene: TRBJ1-2
V gene: TRBV6-1
CDR3 protein: CASSEERGDYGYTF
CDR3 DNA: TGTGCCAGCAGTGAAGAGCGGGGGGACTATGGCTACACCTTC

clone size: .
D gene: TRBD1
J gene: TRBJ2-7
V gene: TRBV7-2
CDR3 protein: CASSLVDRGYEQYF
CDR3 DNA: TGTGCCAGCAGCTTAGTGGACAGGGGGTACGAGCAGTACTTC

clone size: once
D gene: .
J gene: TRBJ1-2
V gene: TRBV30
CDR3 protein: CAWSGQVEGYTF
CDR3 DNA: TGTGCCTGGAGTGGACAGGTAGAGGGCTACACCTTC

clone size: few
D gene: TRBD2
J gene: TRBJ2-3
V gene: TRBV13
CDR3 protein: CASSLVGGGTDTQYF
CDR3 DNA: TGTGCCAGCAGCTTAGTCGGGGGGGGGACAGATACGCAGTATTTT

clone size: few
D gene: .
J gene: TRBJ1-2
V gene: TRBV5-4
CDR3 protein: CASSLKGGPGYTF
CDR3 DNA: TGTGCCAGCAGCTTGAAGGGGGGGCCTGGCTACACCTTC

clone size: .
D gene: .
J gene: TRBJ2-2
V gene: TRBV7-3
CDR3 protein: CASSSQPGTGELFF
CDR3 DNA: TGTGCCAGCAGCTCCCAGCCGGGCACCGGGGAGCTGTTTTTT

clone size: .
D gene: TRBD1
J gene: TRBJ2-5
V gene: TRBV5-1
CDR3 protein: CASSRGQEETQYF
CDR3 DNA: TGCGCCAGCAGCAGGGGACAGGAAGAGACCCAGTACTTC

clone size: .
D gene: TRBD1
J gene: TRBJ2-7
V gene: TRBV7-9
CDR3 protein: CASSPLDRGTYEQYF
CDR3 DNA: TGTGCCAGCAGCCCATTGGACAGGGGAACCTACGAGCAGTACTTC

clone size: few
D gene: TRBD1
J gene: TRBJ1-1
V gene: TRBV5-1
CDR3 protein: CASSPARQGHTEAFF
CDR3 DNA: TGCGCCAGCAGTCCAGCCCGACAGGGGCACACTGAAGCTTTCTTT

clone size: .
D gene: TRBD2
J gene: TRBJ2-1
V gene: TRBV27
CDR3 protein: CASSPSGGANEQFF
CDR3 DNA: TGTGCCAGCAGTCCTAGCGGGGGGGCGAATGAGCAGTTCTTC

clone size: .
D gene: TRBD1
J gene: TRBJ1-2
V gene: TRBV11-2
CDR3 protein: CASSHGTGTSYGYTF
CDR3 DNA: TGTGCCAGCAGCCATGGGACAGGGACTAGCTATGGCTACACCTTC

clone size: .
D gene: TRBD1
J gene: TRBJ1-6
V gene: TRBV27
CDR3 protein: CASSFQSGQGNSPLHF
CDR3 DNA: TGTGCCAGCAGTTTTCAATCTGGACAGGGTAATTCACCCCTCCACTTT

clone size: once
D gene: TRBD1
J gene: TRBJ1-1
V gene: TRBV6-5
CDR3 protein: CASSGGQGNTEAFF
CDR3 DNA: TGTGCCAGCAGTGGGGGACAGGGGAACACTGAAGCTTTCTTT

clone size: few
D gene: TRBD1
J gene: TRBJ1-3
V gene: TRBV4-2
CDR3 protein: CASSQPDRVGNTIYF
CDR3 DNA: TGTGCCAGCAGCCAACCTGACAGGGTAGGAAACACCATATATTTT

clone size: .
D gene: .
J gene: TRBJ2-3
V gene: TRBV27
CDR3 protein: CASSLATTDTQYF
CDR3 DNA: TGTGCCAGCAGTTTAGCTACCACAGATACGCAGTATTTT

clone size: once
D gene: .
J gene: TRBJ2-6
V gene: TRBV9
CDR3 protein: CASSPGGSGANVLTF
CDR3 DNA: TGTGCCAGCAGCCCCGGCGGCTCTGGGGCCAACGTCCTGACTTTC

clone size: .
D gene: TRBD1
J gene: TRBJ1-1
V gene: TRBV7-6
CDR3 protein: CASSPDRASTEAFF
CDR3 DNA: TGTGCCAGCAGCCCGGACAGGGCGAGCACTGAAGCTTTCTTT

clone size: .
D gene: TRBD1
J gene: TRBJ2-7
V gene: TRBV5-4
CDR3 protein: CASSGPPFLTGPYEQYF
CDR3 DNA: TGTGCCAGCAGCGGGCCTCCTTTTCTGACAGGGCCCTACGAGCAGTACTTC

clone size: .
D gene: .
J gene: TRBJ2-7
V gene: TRBV9
CDR3 protein: CASGRGSYEQYF
CDR3 DNA: TGTGCCAGCGGCAGGGGCTCCTACGAGCAGTACTTC

clone size: .
D gene: .
J gene: TRBJ1-5
V gene: TRBV6-6
CDR3 protein: CASSPRSGPQHF
CDR3 DNA: TGTGCCAGCAGTCCCCGGTCGGGACCCCAGCATTTT

clone size: .
D gene: .
J gene: TRBJ2-7
V gene: TRBV5-4
CDR3 protein: CASSLNREYEQYF
CDR3 DNA: TGTGCCAGCAGCTTGAATAGGGAGTACGAGCAGTACTTC

clone size: .
D gene: TRBD1
J gene: TRBJ2-7
V gene: TRBV5-1
CDR3 protein: CASSSTGWYEQYF
CDR3 DNA: TGCGCCAGCAGCTCGACAGGGTGGTACGAGCAGTACTTC

clone size: .
D gene: .
J gene: TRBJ2-3
V gene: TRBV6-1
CDR3 protein: CASRDSTDTQYF
CDR3 DNA: TGTGCCAGCAGGGACTCCACAGATACGCAGTATTTT

clone size: .
D gene: TRBD1
J gene: TRBJ2-1
V gene: TRBV9
CDR3 protein: CASSVGQDRGLNEQFF
CDR3 DNA: TGTGCCAGCAGCGTAGGCCAGGACAGGGGGCTCAATGAGCAGTTCTTC

clone size: .
D gene: TRBD1
J gene: TRBJ2-3
V gene: TRBV7-9
CDR3 protein: CASSLEGQGWNTQYF
CDR3 DNA: TGTGCCAGCAGCTTAGAGGGACAGGGATGGAATACGCAGTATTTT

clone size: .
D gene: .
J gene: TRBJ1-2
V gene: TRBV2
CDR3 protein: CASSDDSGKGYTF
CDR3 DNA: TGTGCCAGCAGTGATGACTCAGGGAAGGGCTACACCTTC

clone size: .
D gene: .
J gene: TRBJ1-3
V gene: TRBV5-1
CDR3 protein: CASSPLIGTGSGNTIYF
CDR3 DNA: TGCGCCAGCAGCCCGCTAATCGGTACAGGATCTGGAAACACCATATATTTT

clone size: .
D gene: .
J gene: TRBJ2-7
V gene: TRBV9
CDR3 protein: CASIPCERSFSYEQYF
CDR3 DNA: TGTGCCAGCATCCCCTGTGAGAGATCTTTCTCCTACGAGCAGTACTTC

clone size: .
D gene: .
J gene: TRBJ2-5
V gene: TRBV5-1
CDR3 protein: CASSLGDSGVTQYF
CDR3 DNA: TGCGCCAGCAGCTTGGGGGATTCAGGGGTGACCCAGTACTTC

clone size: .
D gene: TRBD1
J gene: TRBJ1-1
V gene: TRBV29-1
CDR3 protein: CSVGGDRVFTEAFF
CDR3 DNA: TGCAGCGTTGGGGGGGACAGGGTTTTCACTGAAGCTTTCTTT

clone size: .
D gene: .
J gene: TRBJ2-1
V gene: TRBV19
CDR3 protein: CASSTSQAYNEQFF
CDR3 DNA: TGTGCCAGTAGTACCTCCCAGGCCTACAATGAGCAGTTCTTC

clone size: .
D gene: TRBD1
J gene: TRBJ2-5
V gene: TRBV5-6
CDR3 protein: CASSLAGQGEETQYF
CDR3 DNA: TGTGCCAGCAGCTTGGCGGGACAGGGTGAAGAGACCCAGTACTTC

clone size: .
D gene: .
J gene: TRBJ1-6
V gene: TRBV6-4
CDR3 protein: CASSRDISYNSPLHF
CDR3 DNA: TGTGCCAGCAGTAGGGACATCTCCTATAATTCACCCCTCCACTTT

clone size: .
D gene: TRBD1
J gene: TRBJ1-2
V gene: TRBV7-2
CDR3 protein: CASSPTGGQGYGYTF
CDR3 DNA: TGTGCCAGCAGCCCCACAGGCGGACAGGGGTATGGCTACACCTTC

clone size: .
D gene: TRBD1
J gene: TRBJ1-1
V gene: TRBV6-5
CDR3 protein: CASSYSGTGDLKAFF
CDR3 DNA: TGTGCCAGCAGTTACTCCGGGACAGGGGACCTCAAAGCTTTCTTT

clone size: .
D gene: .
J gene: TRBJ2-3
V gene: TRBV29-1
CDR3 protein: CSVEYPIGLGPLTSTDTQYF
CDR3 DNA: TGCAGCGTTGAATACCCAATCGGTTTGGGGCCCCTAACTAGCACAGATACGCAGTATTTT

clone size: .
D gene: .
J gene: TRBJ1-4
V gene: TRBV7-9
CDR3 protein: CASSPPLFLGNEKLFF
CDR3 DNA: TGTGCCAGCAGCCCCCCCCTATTTCTTGGTAATGAAAAACTGTTTTTT

clone size: once
D gene: .
J gene: TRBJ1-2
V gene: TRBV13
CDR3 protein: CASSLGTYNGYTF
CDR3 DNA: TGTGCCAGCAGCTTAGGAACGTACAATGGCTACACCTTC